The 24 T cell receptor beta chains given below trace back to one sample, sequenced in a study of shared clonotypes between healthy human individuals. Sequenced by immunoSEQ multiplex PCR; TCRdb stores in-frame clones only, minus some. The table has about 2.4 million clones, 93% seen once. Sample: naive CD4+ T cells from PBMCs. Subset defined: CD45RA+ positively selected. The receptor source for this set is a man between 18 and 35 years old in good health. Some clones in this sample may be carry-over from other donors' samples.

This clone was picked up one time. The genes are TRBV6-1 and TRBJ2-1; no definite D call. This CDR3 region has 16 residues. Per germline, CDR1 MNHNS and CDR2 SASEGT. V gave up 3 bases and J gave up 5 bases, with 17 bases separating them. The CDR3 spells CASSDRLSPVNNEQFF. The DNA of the CDR3 is TGTGCCAGCAGTGACCGACTGAGTCCGGTAAACAATGAGCAGTTCTTC.

The chain links TRBV6-1 to TRBJ2-2; 8 nucleotides match TRBD2. The CDR3 contains 17 residues. Trimming cost V 4 bases and J 6 bases; bases outside gene matches: 13. Germline V gives CDR1 MNHNS, CDR2 SASEGT. The CDR3 reads CASSAFSGAEGPGELFF. The CDR3 nucleotides are TGTGCCAGCAGTGCCTTTAGCGGGGCGGAAGGCCCCGGGGAGCTGTTTTTT.

The CDR3 nucleotides are TGTGCCAGCAGTTTATATGGACAGGGGTTCAATGAGCAGTTCTTC. Residues: CASSLYGQGFNEQFF. V is TRBV6-5 and J is TRBJ2-1; 9 nucleotides match TRBD1. Germline CDR1 reads MNHEY; CDR2 reads SVGAGI. The CDR3 is made up of 15 amino acids. With V trimmed by 4 bases and J by 6 bases, 7 bases remained unmatched.

The rearrangement uses TRBV9 and TRBJ2-7; TRBD2 agrees at 14 bases. V shed 4 bases, J shed 0 bases, and the junction held 6 bases outside the gene matches. Germline V gene lookup returns CDR1 SGDLS and CDR2 YYNGEE. This CDR3 has 17 residues. The CDR3 DNA follows: TGTGCCAGCAGCCGACTAGCGGGAGGGGTGAGCTCCTACGAGCAGTACTTC. It translates to CASSRLAGGVSSYEQYF.

This clone was observed once. This sequence joins TRBV7-3 and TRBJ2-3; 14 bases agree with TRBD2. The germline gives CDR1 SGHTA, CDR2 FQGTGA. J was trimmed by 6 bases and V by 5 bases; bases with no gene match: 7. The CDR3 totals 16 residues. This chain's CDR3 is CASSTGLAGVSDTQYF. In nucleotides, the CDR3 is TGTGCCAGCAGCACGGGACTAGCGGGAGTCTCCGATACGCAGTATTTT.

Concerning this clone itself: Other DNA sequences within the sample encode an identical CDR3. This sequence joins TRBV18 and TRBJ2-3, with 8 bases aligning to TRBD2. CDR1 and CDR2 from the germline V gene are KGHSH and LQKENI. The junction had 0 bases not matched to a gene; V was cut back by 1 base and J by 0 bases. The CDR3 is 15 amino acids. The CDR3 DNA reads as TGTGCCAGCTCACCACTAGCGGGAAGCACAGATACGCAGTATTTT. Its protein is CASSPLAGSTDTQYF.

This clone has a single count. This chain's CDR3 is CASSEQGQGIGPQHF. The CDR3 coding sequence is TGTGCCAGCTCGGAACAGGGACAGGGGATAGGGCCCCAGCATTTT. The V and J genes are TRBV18 and TRBJ1-5; TRBD1 aligns across 10 bases. This CDR3 spans 15 amino acids. V shed 6 bases and J 9 bases; nucleotides not matched to a gene: 11. Germline lookup yields CDR1 KGHSH and CDR2 LQKENI. Full variable domain (missing parts from reference TRBV18 and TRBJ1-5): NAGVMQNPRHLVRRRGQEARLRCSPMKGHSHVYWYRQLPEEGLKFMVYLQKENIIDESGMPKERFSAEFPKEGPSILRIQQVVRGDSAAYFCASSEQGQGIGPQHFGDGTRLSIL.

The chain is built from TRBV9 and TRBJ2-5; D is unclear. The CDR3 length is 14 residues. Trimming cost V 4 bases and J 5 bases, with 15 bases left between them. Germline lookup yields CDR1 SGDLS and CDR2 YYNGEE. The CDR3 DNA sequence: TGTGCCAGCAGCTCTCTCGCCGGTGGGGAGACCCAGTACTTC. This codes for CASSSLAGGETQYF.

The chain links TRBV7-8 to TRBJ1-5; 9 bases are a match to TRBD1. The CDR3 length is 16 residues. Germline V gives CDR1 SGHVS, CDR2 FQNEAQ. Trimming removed 3 bases from V and 1 base from J; junction bases left unmatched: 4. The CDR3 bases are TGTGCCAGCAGCTTCTACAGGGGGCCGAGCAATCAGCCCCAGCATTTT. Amino acids: CASSFYRGPSNQPQHF.

This clone was seen only once. This chain uses TRBV7-9 with TRBJ1-2; D is uncertain. The germline gives CDR1 SEHNR, CDR2 FQNEAQ (reference sequence). The CDR3 length is 15 residues. V was pared by 5 bases and J by 4 bases, with 17 bases between. CDR3 coding DNA: TGTGCCAGCAGCCTCGAACAACCGACTGTCTATGGCTACACCTTC. It codes for CASSLEQPTVYGYTF.

The chain joins TRBV5-8 to TRBJ2-5; possibly TRBD1 for D (6 bases). V was pared by 5 bases and J by 4 bases, with 9 bases between. The germline V gene has CDR1 SGHTS and CDR2 YDEGEE. The CDR3 runs to 12 residues. The CDR3 DNA sequence: TGTGCCAGCAGACTAGGGGGAGAGACCCAGTACTTC. Encoded protein: CASRLGGETQYF.

The chain joins TRBV4-3 to TRBJ1-2; D unclear. The CDR3 sequence is 15 residues long. Trimming cost V 0 bases and J 3 bases, with 11 bases left between them. Germline V lookup: CDR1 LGHNA, CDR2 YSLEER. The CDR3 nucleotides read TGCGCCAGCAGCCAAGATCTTCGGAGGGACTATGGCTACACCTTC. Residues: CASSQDLRRDYGYTF.

Worth noting for this clone: Within the sample, other DNA sequences also encode this same CDR3. The V call is TRBV18, the J call TRBJ2-5, with 8 positions matching TRBD1. From germline, CDR1 is KGHSH and CDR2 LQKENI. This CDR3 comprises 14 residues. The J segment lost 5 bases and the V segment lost 3 bases, leaving 5 bases of the junction unmatched. The CDR3 DNA follows: TGTGCCAGCTCACCCGGGACAGGAGGGGAGACCCAGTACTTC. It translates to CASSPGTGGETQYF.

The CDR3 DNA reads as TGTGCCAGCGGGACGAGACGGGGCTACACCTTC. Protein sequence: CASGTRRGYTF. The gene calls are TRBV6-1 and TRBJ1-2, with D perhaps matching TRBD1 (5 bases). The CDR3 spans 11 residues. The germline V gene encodes CDR1 MNHNS and CDR2 SASEGT. V was shortened by 8 bases and J by 8 bases, with 12 bases between the two germline ends.

The chain couples TRBV5-1 to TRBJ2-3; 8 bases are a match to TRBD2. V shed 4 bases and J 3 bases; nucleotides not matched to a gene: 7. This CDR3 is built from 15 residues. Germline CDR1 SGHRS, CDR2 YFSETQ. The CDR3 DNA follows: TGCGCCAGCAGCCCAGCGGGAGTTATAACAGATACGCAGTATTTT. It codes for CASSPAGVITDTQYF.

The chain carries TRBV5-5 and TRBJ2-1; perhaps TRBD2 as D (6 bases). In germline, CDR1 is SGHKS, CDR2 YYEKEE (reference sequence). V lost 4 bases to trimming and J lost 4 bases, with 15 bases between them. The CDR3 is 15 amino acids. CDR3 coding DNA: TGTGCCAGCAGCCCCGGGACTTCGAAATACAATGAGCAGTTCTTC. It yields the protein CASSPGTSKYNEQFF.

The V gene is TRBV28, the J gene TRBJ1-5; 9 bases agree with TRBD1. The V and J ends lost 5 bases and 4 bases, in that order; junction bases with no gene match: 6. Germline-derived CDR1 and CDR2 are MDHEN and SYDVKM. This CDR3 has 15 amino acids. CDR3 sequence reads: CASSPSTGGNQPQHF. CDR3 coding DNA: TGTGCCAGCAGTCCCTCGACAGGGGGTAATCAGCCCCAGCATTTT.

CDR3 in DNA: TGCGCCAGCAGCCCCAGCCGTCGGGGCGTCTCCTACGAGCAGTACTTC. Its protein product is CASSPSRRGVSYEQYF. The chain links TRBV5-1 to TRBJ2-7, with D perhaps given as TRBD1 or TRBD2 (5 bases each). V lost 4 bases to trimming and J lost 0 bases, with 17 bases between them. CDR3 length: 16 amino acids. Germline values: CDR1 SGHRS, CDR2 YFSETQ.

This clone was observed once. V is TRBV28 and J is TRBJ2-6, with 9 positions matching TRBD1. Germline CDR1 MDHEN, CDR2 SYDVKM. The CDR3 totals 17 residues. The V and J ends lost 3 bases and 1 base, in that order; junction bases with no gene match: 4. The CDR3 reads CASSFGTGRSGANVLTF. DNA for the CDR3: TGTGCCAGCAGTTTCGGGACAGGGCGGTCTGGGGCCAACGTCCTGACTTTC.

The chain carries TRBV27 and TRBJ1-2, with D possibly TRBD1 on 5 matching bases. The V end was cut by 4 bases, the J end by 3 bases, with 15 bases between. The germline V gene has CDR1 MNHEY and CDR2 SMNVEV (reference sequence). The CDR3 sequence is 15 residues long. The CDR3 loop is CASSSGTPLDYGYTF. Written as DNA, the CDR3 is TGTGCCAGCAGTTCCGGGACCCCCTTAGACTATGGCTACACCTTC.

This chain links TRBV5-6 with TRBJ2-7; 8 nucleotides agree with TRBD1. J was trimmed by 1 base and V by 5 bases; bases with no gene match: 2. Germline V gene lookup returns CDR1 SGHDT and CDR2 YYEEEE. This CDR3 has 13 residues. The CDR3 DNA is TGTGCCAGCAGAAGGGACAGGTCCTACGAGCAGTACTTC. Translation gives CASRRDRSYEQYF.

The J gene is TRBJ2-7, the V gene TRBV28, with D perhaps given as TRBD1 or TRBD2 (6 bases each). Per the germline V gene, CDR1 is MDHEN and CDR2 is SYDVKM. The CDR3 runs 15 residues. V was shortened by 1 base and J by 6 bases, with 16 bases between the two germline ends. This CDR3 reads CASSLLAAGAREQYF. The CDR3 nucleotides are TGTGCCAGCAGTTTATTAGCGGCAGGGGCGCGCGAGCAGTACTTC.

The V and J genes are TRBV5-5 and TRBJ2-1; D gene uncertain. Trimming left V 0 bases short and J 9 bases short, with 10 bases between. CDR3 length: 13 residues. Germline CDR1 and CDR2: SGHKS and YYEKEE (reference sequence). The CDR3 is CASSLEPTGEQFF. DNA of the CDR3: TGTGCCAGCAGCTTGGAGCCGACGGGTGAGCAGTTCTTC.

V usage is TRBV2 and J usage is TRBJ1-2; D call uncertain. This CDR3 region has 14 residues. The V gene's germline CDR1 is SNHLY and CDR2 FYNNEI. V gave up 1 base and J gave up 3 bases, with 9 bases separating them. The CDR3 coding sequence is TGTGCCAGCAGTGAAGGACAAGCTTACTATGGCTACACCTTC. It translates to CASSEGQAYYGYTF.